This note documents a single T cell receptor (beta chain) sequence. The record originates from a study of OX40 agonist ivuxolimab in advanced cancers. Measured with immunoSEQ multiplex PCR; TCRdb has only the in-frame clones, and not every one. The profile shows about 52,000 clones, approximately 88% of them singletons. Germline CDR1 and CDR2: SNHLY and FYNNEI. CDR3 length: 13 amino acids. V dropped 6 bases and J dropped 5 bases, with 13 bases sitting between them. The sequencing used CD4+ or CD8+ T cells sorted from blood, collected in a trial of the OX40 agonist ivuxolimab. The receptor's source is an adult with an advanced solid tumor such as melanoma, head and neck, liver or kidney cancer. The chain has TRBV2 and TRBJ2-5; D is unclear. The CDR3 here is CASSYTEGETQYF. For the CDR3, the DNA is TGTGCCAGCAGCTACACAGAAGGGGAGACCCAGTACTTC.